A selection of T cell receptor beta chains follows, all from one sample in a study of cytomegalovirus exposure and HLA in healthy donors. This table comes from immunoSEQ multiplex PCR, and its TCRdb copy is limited to in-frame clones, with some not included. The sample records about 78,000 clones, approximately 77% being singletons. Source material: PBMCs. Receptors originate from a woman in her 40s in good health and CMV-seropositive. CDR3s include the opening cysteine and the closing phenylalanine or tryptophan. A D gene is named only where the DNA matches it firmly. Where a row states a size, it is once, few, many or the class of an expanded clone; other rows omit it.

j_gene | v_gene | abundance | d_gene | CDR3aa | CDR3nt
TRBJ2-7 | TRBV28 | . | . | CASSWASSYEQYF | TGTGCCAGCAGTTGGGCGAGCTCCTACGAGCAGTACTTC
TRBJ1-2 | TRBV30 | . | . | CAWSVGRTVNYGYTF | TGTGCCTGGAGTGTAGGTCGGACAGTCAACTATGGCTACACCTTC
TRBJ1-3 | TRBV30 | once | TRBD1 | CAWSGKTGAYPDSGNTIYF | TGTGCCTGGAGCGGTAAGACAGGGGCTTACCCGGATTCTGGAAACACCATATATTTT
TRBJ2-1 | TRBV15 | . | TRBD1 | CATSRGQGSYNEQFF | TGTGCCACCAGCAGGGGACAGGGCTCCTACAATGAGCAGTTCTTC
TRBJ1-3 | TRBV6-6 | . | . | CASSPGQISGNTIYF | TGTGCCAGCAGCCCCGGACAGATCTCTGGAAACACCATATATTTT
TRBJ1-2 | TRBV5-5 | . | . | CASSLLYTRAGDGYTF | TGTGCCAGCAGCCTTTTATATACCCGCGCGGGGGATGGCTACACCTTC
TRBJ1-2 | TRBV27 | . | TRBD1 | CASGSQTGSSYGYTF | TGTGCCAGCGGATCTCAGACAGGGAGTTCTTATGGCTACACCTTC
TRBJ1-2 | TRBV23-1 | . | . | CASSTGNYGYTF | TGCGCCAGCAGTACAGGGAACTATGGCTACACCTTC
TRBJ1-4 | TRBV2 | . | . | CASRERAGVNEKLFF | TGTGCCAGCCGAGAGAGGGCAGGGGTTAATGAAAAACTGTTTTTT
TRBJ2-3 | TRBV4-1 | . | TRBD1 | CASSHSPGQGHTDTQYF | TGCGCCAGCAGCCACTCACCGGGACAGGGGCACACAGATACGCAGTATTTT
TRBJ1-1 | TRBV7-8 | . | . | CASSLYPDTGDNTEAFF | TGTGCCAGCAGCTTATACCCAGATACAGGTGATAACACTGAAGCTTTCTTT
TRBJ1-1 | TRBV11-3 | . | . | CASSRGGGNTEAFF | TGTGCCAGCAGCCGGGGTGGCGGGAACACTGAAGCTTTCTTT
TRBJ2-2 | TRBV15 | once | TRBD1 | CATSSRGSGTGELFF | TGTGCCACCAGCAGCAGGGGGTCAGGAACCGGGGAGCTGTTTTTT
TRBJ1-5 | TRBV19 | . | . | CASRLGNQPQHF | TGTGCCTCTCGGTTGGGCAATCAGCCCCAGCATTTT
TRBJ1-3 | TRBV28 | . | . | CASSSYRDTSSGNTIYF | TGTGCCAGCAGTTCCTACCGGGACACGAGCTCTGGAAACACCATATATTTT
TRBJ2-2 | TRBV10-3 | . | . | CAISPDTFNTGELFF | TGTGCCATCAGTCCCGACACCTTCAACACCGGGGAGCTGTTTTTT
TRBJ2-7 | TRBV7-9 | few | . | CASSPRQDEQYF | TGTGCCAGCAGCCCCAGACAGGACGAGCAGTACTTC
TRBJ2-2 | TRBV11-2 | . | TRBD2 | CASSPSLGGGLYGELFF | TGTGCCAGCAGCCCATCCTTGGGGGGAGGGTTGTACGGGGAGCTGTTTTTT
TRBJ2-7 | TRBV14 | . | TRBD2 | CASREGTTYEQYF | TGTGCCAGCAGGGAGGGGACTACCTACGAGCAGTACTTC
TRBJ2-5 | TRBV4-2 | . | . | CASSQGVGGRVETQYF | TGTGCCAGCAGCCAAGGGGTTGGAGGGCGAGTGGAGACCCAGTACTTC
TRBJ2-7 | TRBV29-1 | . | TRBD2 | CSVDLAGEGQYF | TGCAGCGTTGATTTAGCGGGAGAAGGGCAGTACTTC
TRBJ2-5 | TRBV15 | . | . | CATSRRPGETQYF | TGTGCCACCAGCAGAAGACCCGGGGAGACCCAGTACTTC
TRBJ1-1 | TRBV5-1 | . | . | CASSIRAEGGAEAFF | TGCGCCAGCAGCATCCGGGCCGAGGGCGGTGCTGAAGCTTTCTTT
TRBJ2-7 | TRBV15 | . | TRBD1 | CATSTRTGDYEQYF | TGTGCCACCAGCACCCGGACAGGGGACTACGAGCAGTACTTC
TRBJ2-1 | TRBV18 | once | TRBD2 | CASSPAGAPFNEQFF | TGTGCCAGCTCACCGGCGGGAGCCCCGTTTAATGAGCAGTTCTTC
TRBJ2-7 | TRBV4-3 | . | . | CASSQETGYEQYF | TGCGCCAGCAGCCAGGAAACGGGGTACGAGCAGTACTTC
TRBJ2-1 | TRBV4-1 | . | TRBD2 | CASSQEPSGGDYNEQFF | TGCGCCAGCAGCCAAGAACCGAGCGGGGGGGACTACAATGAGCAGTTCTTC
TRBJ1-5 | TRBV30 | . | . | CAWSSDPGGQPQHF | TGTGCCTGGAGTTCAGATCCGGGGGGTCAGCCCCAGCATTTT
TRBJ2-2 | TRBV9 | few | . | CASSVGLMNTGELFF | TGTGCCAGCAGCGTAGGACTCATGAACACCGGGGAGCTGTTTTTT
TRBJ2-3 | TRBV28 | . | TRBD1 | CASNSGDRGLSTDTQYF | TGTGCCAGCAACTCAGGGGACAGGGGGCTTAGCACAGATACGCAGTATTTT
TRBJ1-3 | TRBV28 | . | . | CASSLRDSGNTIYF | TGTGCCAGCAGTTTACGGGACTCTGGAAACACCATATATTTT